This T cell receptor beta chain was profiled in a study of Graves' ophthalmopathy and Graves' hyperthyroidism. People with hyperthyroidism were aged 18 to 65 and newly diagnosed, under 2 months' duration. Exclusion applied to patients with other autoimmune diseases, uncontrolled infections, pregnancy or lactation. Study observations and caveats: Blood shared most expanded thyroid clonotypes above 0.001 frequency.

Germline trimming cut 5 bases from V and 1 base from J; bases unmatched to any gene: 8. The length of the CDR3 is 16 residues. Germline CDR1 ENHRY, CDR2 SYGVKD. Investigators amplified TCR beta CDR3 regions from RNA transcripts. HTBI primers were employed in first-round RT-PCR, then a second-round multiplex PCR followed. MiXCR was run by TCRdb on the multiplex PCR reads, yielding one entry per CDR3 protein. Of over a million distinct CDR3 sequences detected, roughly 35% appear once; the ten largest clones hold 11%. This clonotype was seen many times. Its antigen is undetermined. The chain uses TRBV10-3 and TRBJ1-3; 7 positions agree with TRBD1. The sample taken for sequencing was peripheral blood or thyroid tissue (not recorded which). The origin of this receptor is an adult man with Graves' hyperthyroidism. The DNA of the CDR3 is TGTGCCATCAGTAGACAGGGAGAAGCGTCTGGAAACACCATATATTTT. Encoded protein: CAISRQGEASGNTIYF.